Listed below are T cell receptor beta chains from one sample, sequenced in a study of blood T cell repertoires in COVID-19. Generated by immunoSEQ multiplex PCR, the TCRdb table keeps only in-frame clones and is missing some. The sample carries roughly 100,000 clones, approximately 89% recorded once. Input material: peripheral blood. These receptors all stem from an elderly woman in a cohort sampled during active COVID-19. Both conserved end residues are part of each CDR3. D genes are given only for firm matches. Clone size appears in some rows only: once, few, many, or a class for an expanded clone.

cdr3_nt cdr3_aa j_call v_call d_call clone_size cdr3_length
TGTGCCAGCCGCCAGTTGGGACTTTACTCAGAGACCCAGTACTTC CASRQLGLYSETQYF TRBJ2-5 TRBV6-2/TRBV6-3 NA NA 15
TGTGCCAGCAGTAAAGGGACAGGGATTCAATCAGATACGCAGTATTTT CASSKGTGIQSDTQYF TRBJ2-3 TRBV6-1 TRBD1 NA 16
TGTGCCAGCACCAGAGCATCAGGTGGGGAAAAACTGTTTTTT CASTRASGGEKLFF TRBJ1-4 TRBV6-5 NA NA 14
TGTGCCATCAGTGAGCCGACGGACAGGTTAAATTCACCCCTCCACTTT CAISEPTDRLNSPLHF TRBJ1-6 TRBV10-3 TRBD1 NA 16
TGTGCCAGCAAAACAGGGGGTCGGGAGACCCAGTACTTC CASKTGGRETQYF TRBJ2-5 TRBV6-5 TRBD1 NA 13
TGCAGCGTTCACCGGGACAGGGGGCCAACAGGGACCCAGTACTTC CSVHRDRGPTGTQYF TRBJ2-5 TRBV29-1 TRBD1 NA 15
TGTGCCAGTAGTATCGGGGCGCGGGATCCCCTCCACTTT CASSIGARDPLHF TRBJ1-6 TRBV19 NA NA 13
TGCGCCAGCAGCTTGGACGGGATCTACGAGCAGTACTTC CASSLDGIYEQYF TRBJ2-7 TRBV5-1 NA NA 13
TGCGCCAGCAGCCCCGTTGGACAGGACTACAATGAGCAGTTCTTC CASSPVGQDYNEQFF TRBJ2-1 TRBV5-1 TRBD1 NA 15
TGTGCCAGCACCACAGACAGGGGTGAGACCCAGTACTTC CASTTDRGETQYF TRBJ2-5 TRBV4-2 TRBD1 hyperexpanded 13
TGTGCCAGCAGCAAAGAGGGGCAGGCCTGGCACACTGAAGCTTTCTTT CASSKEGQAWHTEAFF TRBJ1-1 TRBV21-1 NA NA 16
TGTGCCAGCAGCCAAGATCCCCTCGGCACAGATACGCAGTATTTT CASSQDPLGTDTQYF TRBJ2-3 TRBV3-1/TRBV3-2 NA NA 15
TGTGCCAGCAGTTTACGGACAGGGGGCTACACCTTC CASSLRTGGYTF TRBJ1-2 TRBV28 TRBD1 NA 12
TGTGCCAGCACGATGACGGAGGCGGGAGGTCGAACCGGGGAGCTGTTTTTT CASTMTEAGGRTGELFF TRBJ2-2 TRBV28 TRBD2 NA 17
TGTGCCAGCAGCCCCCCTGCCGGGACTCAAACCTACAATGAGCAGTTCTTC CASSPPAGTQTYNEQFF TRBJ2-1 TRBV7-9 NA NA 17
TGTGCCAGCGCTCAGGGTTATAGCAATCAGCCCCAGCATTTT CASAQGYSNQPQHF TRBJ1-5 TRBV19 NA NA 14
TGCGCCAGCAGTGAGTCCACAGTGCCGCCCTACGAGCAGTACTTC CASSESTVPPYEQYF TRBJ2-7 TRBV10-1 NA few 15
TGTGCCAGCAGGCGACAGGGGGGGGTCAATGAGCAGTTCTTC CASRRQGGVNEQFF TRBJ2-1 TRBV6-5 TRBD1 NA 14
TGCGCCAGCAGCCTCGGGACTAGCGGGGGGGCCCTCAATGAGCAGTTCTTC CASSLGTSGGALNEQFF TRBJ2-1 TRBV5-1 TRBD2 NA 17
TGTGCCAGCAGCAAAGGGAAGGACAGGGGGCACCCCTACGAGCAGTACTTC CASSKGKDRGHPYEQYF TRBJ2-7 TRBV21-1 NA NA 17
TGTGCCAGCAGCTTGACAGCTAGCGGGGTAAATGAGCAGTTCTTC CASSLTASGVNEQFF TRBJ2-1 TRBV7-9 TRBD2 NA 15
TGTGCCAGCAGCTTGGGGCATCGACCTTCACCCCTCCACTTT CASSLGHRPSPLHF TRBJ1-6 TRBV7-9 NA few 14
TGTGCCAGCAAGGACAGGGGCCGTCATTACTCTGGAAACACCATATATTTT CASKDRGRHYSGNTIYF TRBJ1-3 TRBV6-4 TRBD1 NA 17
TGTGCCAGCAGCGGAACCTGGGAGGGAACTGAAGCTTTCTTT CASSGTWEGTEAFF TRBJ1-1 TRBV3-1/TRBV3-2 NA few 14
TGTGCCAGCCAAGGGGGGGCCCCCTACGAGCAGTACTTC CASQGGAPYEQYF TRBJ2-7 TRBV7-9 NA NA 13
TGTGCCAGCAGAGGACTTTACACCGGGGAGCTGTTTTTT CASRGLYTGELFF TRBJ2-2 TRBV3-1/TRBV3-2 NA NA 13
TGTGCCAGCAGTTTATTCAGGGTTGCCTACGAGCAGTACTTC CASSLFRVAYEQYF TRBJ2-7 TRBV28 NA once 14
TGTGCCAGCAGCCCCCCCAGTTCCTACGAGCAGTACTTC CASSPPSSYEQYF TRBJ2-7 TRBV7-9 NA NA 13
TGTGCCAGCAGCTTAGGGGGCCTGGAGACCCAGTACTTC CASSLGGLETQYF TRBJ2-5 TRBV7-2 NA NA 13
TGTGCCAGCAGTGGACTAGCGGGCCTTAGCTCCTACGAGCAGTACTTC CASSGLAGLSSYEQYF TRBJ2-7 TRBV27 TRBD2 NA 16
TGTGCCAGCAGTTTCCACAGGGGTTATGGCTACACCTTC CASSFHRGYGYTF TRBJ1-2 TRBV28 TRBD1 NA 13
TGTGCCACACAGGACAGGGGGCAAGAGACCCAGTACTTC CATQDRGQETQYF TRBJ2-5 TRBV19 TRBD1 NA 13
TGTGCCAGCAGCTCATTGACAGGGTACGGCTATAATTCACCCCTCCACTTT CASSSLTGYGYNSPLHF TRBJ1-6 TRBV27 TRBD1 NA 17
TGTGCCATCAGTGCGGGACAGGTGGCCGGGGAGCTGTTTTTT CAISAGQVAGELFF TRBJ2-2 TRBV10-3 TRBD1 NA 14
TGTGCCAGCAGCATACAGACAGGGGGCATGGGTAATGAGCAGTTCTTC CASSIQTGGMGNEQFF TRBJ2-1 TRBV9 TRBD1 NA 16
TGCAGCTCTAGACTGGGGGGGTATAGCACAGATACGCAGTATTTT CSSRLGGYSTDTQYF TRBJ2-3 TRBV29-1 TRBD2 NA 15
TGTGCCAGCAGCCAGCAGACAGGGGGCGCGGTCGTCAATGAGCAGTTCTTC CASSQQTGGAVVNEQFF TRBJ2-1 TRBV7-2 TRBD1 NA 17
TGTGCCATCAGTACAGGGAAATTGGGGGGGAAGGGGGACAATGAGCAGTTCTTC CAISTGKLGGKGDNEQFF TRBJ2-1 TRBV10-3 NA once 18
TGTGCCTGGAGGGGGACTATTACATACGAGCAGTACTTC CAWRGTITYEQYF TRBJ2-7 TRBV30 TRBD2 NA 13
TGCGCCAGCAGTGAGTCGCGAAATCATCAGCCCCAGCATTTT CASSESRNHQPQHF TRBJ1-5 TRBV10-2 NA NA 14
TGCGCCAGCAGCACCCGGACAGGGGGTGTTGTAAAACTGTTTTTT CASSTRTGGVVKLFF TRBJ1-4 TRBV5-1 TRBD1 NA 15
TGTGCCAGTAGTATCGAGGGCGGGGAGACCCAGTACTTC CASSIEGGETQYF TRBJ2-5 TRBV19 NA NA 13
TGTGCCAGCAGCTGGGCGGCGGGAGGGCTCCAAGAGACCCAGTACTTC CASSWAAGGLQETQYF TRBJ2-5 TRBV7-9 TRBD2 NA 16
TGTGCCAGCAGTGGGACAGGGAACTATGGCTACACCTTC CASSGTGNYGYTF TRBJ1-2 TRBV6-4 TRBD1 NA 13
TGCGCCAGCAGCCCGGACAGTGCGAACACCGGGGAGCTGTTTTTT CASSPDSANTGELFF TRBJ2-2 TRBV10-1 NA NA 15
TGTGCCAGCAGCCCCCGGGGGGGAACTAATGAAAAACTGTTTTTT CASSPRGGTNEKLFF TRBJ1-4 TRBV7-9 NA NA 15